The sample holds one count of the clone carrying this T cell receptor beta chain. The antigen is unknown. This sample was taken from a study of cytomegalovirus exposure and HLA in healthy donors. Study-level points and caveats: In vitro experiments confirmed that three CMV-associated chains were specific for CMV antigens. Cytomegalovirus association was assigned to about 150 TCR beta chains.

Amplification used 60 Vbeta primers and 13 Jbeta primers. TCRdb keeps only in-frame clones here, not all; method: immunoSEQ multiplex PCR. The sample consists of roughly 100,000 clones, roughly three quarters of them appearing once. J was trimmed by 13 bases and V by 5 bases; bases with no gene match: 9. CDR3 length equals 15 residues. Germline CDR1 reads MNHEY; CDR2 reads SMNVEV (reference sequence). This receptor was identified in a male donor in good health and CMV-seronegative. The sample taken for sequencing was PBMCs. V is TRBV27 and J is TRBJ2-3, with TRBD2 matching over 16 bases. The CDR3 nucleotides read TGTGCCAGCAGTAGAGTCGGGACTAGCGGGAGGGCCGAGTATTTT. Protein sequence: CASSRVGTSGRAEYF.